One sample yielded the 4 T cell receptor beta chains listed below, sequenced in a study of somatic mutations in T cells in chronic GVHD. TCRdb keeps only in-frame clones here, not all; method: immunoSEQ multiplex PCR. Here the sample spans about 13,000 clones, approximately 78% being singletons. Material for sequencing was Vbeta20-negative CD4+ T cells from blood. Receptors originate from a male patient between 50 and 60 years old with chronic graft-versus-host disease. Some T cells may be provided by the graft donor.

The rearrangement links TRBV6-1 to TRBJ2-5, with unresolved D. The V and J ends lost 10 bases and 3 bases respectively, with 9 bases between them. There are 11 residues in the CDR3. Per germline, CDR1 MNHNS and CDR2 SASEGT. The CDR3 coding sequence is TGTGCCACCACAATAAAAGAGACCCAGTACTTC. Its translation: CATTIKETQYF.

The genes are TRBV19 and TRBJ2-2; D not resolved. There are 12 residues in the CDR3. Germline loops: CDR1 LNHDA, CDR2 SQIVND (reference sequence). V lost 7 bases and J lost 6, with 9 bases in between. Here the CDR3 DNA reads TGTGCCAGTACCCCCTCGGCCGGGGAGCTGTTTTTT. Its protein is CASTPSAGELFF. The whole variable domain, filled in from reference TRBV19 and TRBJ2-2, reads DGGITQSPKYLFRKEGQNVTLSCEQNLNHDAMYWYRQDPGQGLRLIYYSQIVNDFQKGDIAEGYSVSREKKESFPLTVTSAQKNPTAFYLCASTPSAGELFFGEGSRLTVL.

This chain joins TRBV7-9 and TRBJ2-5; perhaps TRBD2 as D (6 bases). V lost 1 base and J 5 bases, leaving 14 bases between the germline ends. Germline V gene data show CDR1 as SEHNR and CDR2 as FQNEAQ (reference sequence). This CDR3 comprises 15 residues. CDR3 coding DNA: TGTGCCAGCAGCTTAGAAATGGGAGGAACGGAGACCCAGTACTTC. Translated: CASSLEMGGTETQYF.

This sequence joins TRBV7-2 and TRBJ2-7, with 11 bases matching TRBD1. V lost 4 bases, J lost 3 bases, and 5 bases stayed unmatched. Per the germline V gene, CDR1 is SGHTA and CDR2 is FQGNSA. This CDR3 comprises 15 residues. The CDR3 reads CASSSRTGGSYEQYF. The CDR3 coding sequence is TGTGCCAGCAGCTCCCGGACAGGGGGCAGCTACGAGCAGTACTTC.